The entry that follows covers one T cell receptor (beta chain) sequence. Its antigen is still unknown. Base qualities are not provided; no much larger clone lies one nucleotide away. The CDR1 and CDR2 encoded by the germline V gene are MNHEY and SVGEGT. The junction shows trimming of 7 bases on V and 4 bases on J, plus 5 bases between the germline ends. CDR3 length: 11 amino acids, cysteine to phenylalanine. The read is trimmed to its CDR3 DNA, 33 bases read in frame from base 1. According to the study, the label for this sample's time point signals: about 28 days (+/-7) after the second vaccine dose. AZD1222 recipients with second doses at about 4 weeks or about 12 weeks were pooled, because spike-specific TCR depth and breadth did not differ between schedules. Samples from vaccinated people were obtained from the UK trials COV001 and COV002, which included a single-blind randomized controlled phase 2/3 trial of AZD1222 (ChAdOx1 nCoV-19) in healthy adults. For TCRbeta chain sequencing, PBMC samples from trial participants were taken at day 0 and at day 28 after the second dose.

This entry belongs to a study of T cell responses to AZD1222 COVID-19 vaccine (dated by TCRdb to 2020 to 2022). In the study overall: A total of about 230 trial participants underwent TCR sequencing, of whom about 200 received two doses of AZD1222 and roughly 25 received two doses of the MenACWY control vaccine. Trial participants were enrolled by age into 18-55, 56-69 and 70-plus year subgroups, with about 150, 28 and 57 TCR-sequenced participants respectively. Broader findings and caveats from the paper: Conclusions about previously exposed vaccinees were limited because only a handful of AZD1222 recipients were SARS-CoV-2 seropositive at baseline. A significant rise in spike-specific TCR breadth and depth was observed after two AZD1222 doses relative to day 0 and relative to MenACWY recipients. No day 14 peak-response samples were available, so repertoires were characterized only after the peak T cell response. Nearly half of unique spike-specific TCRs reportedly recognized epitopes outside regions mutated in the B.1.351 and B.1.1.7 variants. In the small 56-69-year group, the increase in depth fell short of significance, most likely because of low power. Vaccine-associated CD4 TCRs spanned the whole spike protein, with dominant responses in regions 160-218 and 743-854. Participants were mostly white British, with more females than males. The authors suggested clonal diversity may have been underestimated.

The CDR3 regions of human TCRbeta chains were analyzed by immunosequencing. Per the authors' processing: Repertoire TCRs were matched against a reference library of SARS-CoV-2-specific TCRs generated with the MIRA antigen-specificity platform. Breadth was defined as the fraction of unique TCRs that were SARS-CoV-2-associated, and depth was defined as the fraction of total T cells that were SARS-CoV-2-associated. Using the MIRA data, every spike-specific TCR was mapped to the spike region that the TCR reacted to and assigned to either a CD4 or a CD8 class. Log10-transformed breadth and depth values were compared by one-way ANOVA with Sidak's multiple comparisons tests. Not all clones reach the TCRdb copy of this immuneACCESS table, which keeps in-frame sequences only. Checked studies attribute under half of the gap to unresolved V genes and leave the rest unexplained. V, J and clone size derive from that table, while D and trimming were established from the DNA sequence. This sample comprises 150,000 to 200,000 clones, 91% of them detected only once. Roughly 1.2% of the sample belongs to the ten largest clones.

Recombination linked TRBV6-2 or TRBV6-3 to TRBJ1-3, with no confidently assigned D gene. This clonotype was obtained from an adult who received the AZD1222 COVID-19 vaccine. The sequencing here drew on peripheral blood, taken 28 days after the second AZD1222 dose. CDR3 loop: CASTPGNTIYF. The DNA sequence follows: TGTGCCAGCACCCCCGGAAACACCATATATTTT.